Listed below are T cell receptor beta chains from one sample, sequenced in a study of blood T cells in healthy people across ages. TCRdb processed the 5' RACE reads anew with MiXCR; each CDR3 protein has one entry. The repertoire holds approximately 780,000 distinct CDR3 sequences, with roughly 24% as singletons. These data also formed part of another study, on T cells of mothers and their children.

Sequencing was done on a sample of blood. These TCRs come from a boy between 10 and 17 years old in good health. CDR3s include the opening cysteine and the closing phenylalanine or tryptophan. The order of the fields is J gene, V gene, clone size, CDR3 protein. The listing skips clone size in some rows; elsewhere it reads once, few, many or a size class.

>-|TRBV7-9|-
CASRHRQGLNEQFF
>TRBJ1-2|TRBV10-3|once
CAISGPRDREGSGYTF
>TRBJ2-5|TRBV11-2|-
CASSLAPSRETQYF
>TRBJ2-3|TRBV5-1|-
CASSPAILRLAADTQYF
>TRBJ1-2|TRBV29-1|-
CSVAGGGGPYGYTF
>TRBJ2-1|TRBV4-3|-
CASSQTFRDSANEQFF
>TRBJ1-1|TRBV9|-
CASSVEWRATEAFF
>TRBJ2-3|TRBV6-4|-
CASSDSGYDTDTQYF
>-|TRBV5-1|-
CASNVAGIPYNEQFF
>TRBJ1-4|TRBV9|-
CASSVEGEGKLFF
>TRBJ1-6|TRBV13|few
CASSFGAGYNSPLHF
>-|TRBV12-3/TRBV12-4|-
CASSLVLGTGLGETQYF
>TRBJ2-7|TRBV20-1|-
CSASGPRGGYEQYF
>TRBJ1-2|TRBV29-1|-
CSVDLGVRGYTF
>TRBJ2-7|TRBV4-1|-
CASSQDRDSQYEQYF
>TRBJ1-2|TRBV12-3/TRBV12-4|once
CASRFQGGDGYTF
>TRBJ2-7|TRBV20-1|-
CSARVVRSSYEQYF
>TRBJ1-4|TRBV4-1|-
CASSQALGQTNEKLFF
>TRBJ2-3|TRBV3-1|few
CASSQGGTRTDTQYF
>TRBJ2-3|TRBV20-1|few
CSARARAGGSLYF
>-|TRBV7-9|-
CASSLVVGADEQYF
>TRBJ2-5|TRBV30|few
CAWSVSLETQYF
>TRBJ2-5|TRBV18|-
CASSQANEQETQYF
>TRBJ2-5|TRBV7-9|-
CASSVDRGLATQYF
>TRBJ2-7|TRBV29-1|-
CSVALAGAYEQYF
>TRBJ2-7|TRBV10-3|few
CAISESQRGAYEQYF
>TRBJ1-1|TRBV29-1|-
CSVGDGITEAFF
>TRBJ2-1|TRBV7-3|few
CASSLTAGTSVNEQFF
>TRBJ1-2|TRBV12-3/TRBV12-4|-
CASSLTGGNGYTF
>TRBJ2-5|TRBV20-1|-
CSALGRQETQYF
>TRBJ2-1|TRBV10-3|-
CAISNSYNEQFF
>TRBJ1-4|TRBV5-1|-
CASSLDPGTAAEKLFF
>TRBJ2-1|TRBV29-1|few
CSVAETIRNEQFF
>TRBJ2-6|TRBV5-1|-
CASSLEAGGSSGANVLTF
>TRBJ1-5|TRBV12-3/TRBV12-4|-
CASSWVTGADQPQHF
>TRBJ1-2|TRBV28|-
CASSFRGAPYGYTF
>TRBJ2-2|TRBV9|few
CASSVAPAGTGELFF
>TRBJ2-5|TRBV29-1|-
CSVWVLGQQETQYF
>TRBJ2-5|TRBV4-1|many
CASSQGRTSGQETQYF
>TRBJ1-1|TRBV29-1|-
CSVVPGQGARTEAFF
>TRBJ2-5|TRBV5-1|-
CASSPRTGATREQYF
>TRBJ2-7|TRBV9|-
CASSVVGMGYEQYF
>TRBJ1-4|TRBV5-1|-
CASSFLGNLNEKLFF
>TRBJ2-4|TRBV5-6|many
CASSLAKGGLYIQYF
>TRBJ1-2|TRBV28|few
CASSLLEGYTF
>TRBJ2-1|TRBV2|many
CASSDDGVLGGKQFF
>TRBJ2-5|TRBV3-1|many
CASSLLGRRETQYF
>TRBJ2-5|TRBV30|few
CAWSVLGGKETQYF
>TRBJ2-5|TRBV20-1|-
CSARDRGTQYF
>TRBJ2-7|TRBV27|-
CASSPLAGGWVEQYF
>TRBJ2-5|TRBV7-9|few
CASRHPPGLLKETQYF
>TRBJ2-5|TRBV11-2|few
CASSLERGGSYF
>TRBJ2-7|TRBV29-1|few
CSVEGTSSGEQYF
>TRBJ2-1|TRBV18|-
CASSPGLQGVYNEQFF